This T cell receptor beta chain derives from a study of Graves' ophthalmopathy and Graves' hyperthyroidism. Turning to the study itself: Over 18 months of follow-up, stable hyperthyroidism required that no ophthalmopathy appear.

As for this clonotype: Its antigen is as yet unknown.

RNA served as the template for amplifying TCR beta CDR3 regions. The library came from an HTBI-primed first-round RT-PCR and a second-round multiplex PCR. TCRdb redid the calling of the multiplex PCR reads with MiXCR, one entry per CDR3 protein. The profile shows roughly 1.1 million distinct CDR3 sequences, about 38% of them singletons. Trimming stripped 5 bases from V and 3 bases from J, with 17 bases between. The germline gives CDR1 LNHNV, CDR2 YYDKDF (reference sequence). The CDR3 has 15 amino acids. Study-wide findings and caveats: Ophthalmopathy and stable hyperthyroidism were discriminated by a 13-signature model, with over 85% sensitivity and 81.08% specificity.

Reliance was placed on clinical symptoms, serum thyroxine, TRAb, thyroid ultrasound and orbital computed tomography for diagnosis. The chain is built from TRBV15 and TRBJ2-7; a possible D gene is TRBD1 (6 bases). The TCR originated in an adult man with Graves' hyperthyroidism. Material for sequencing was peripheral blood or thyroid tissue (not recorded which). DNA of the CDR3: TGTGCCACCAGCGGACAGCGCGGAGTGGGCTACGAGCAGTACTTC. Residues: CATSGQRGVGYEQYF. The whole variable domain, remainder taken from reference TRBV15 and TRBJ2-7, is DAMVIQNPRYQVTQFGKPVTLSCSQTLNHNVMYWYQQKSSQAPKLLFHYYDKDFNNEADTPDNFQSRRPNTSFCFLDIRSPGLGDTAMYLCATSGQRGVGYEQYFGPGTRLTVT.